The 28 T cell receptor beta chains reported below all come from one sample, sequenced in a study of blood T cells in healthy people across ages. A second PCR, run for about 6 to 11 cycles, used a sample-barcoded 5' primer plus a J-beta primer mix. TCRdb analysed the 5' RACE reads with MiXCR anew, one entry per CDR3 protein. Among 550,000 to 600,000 distinct CDR3 sequences listed, less than 60% were seen once. Sequenced input: blood. These receptors all come from an elderly man in good health.

V is TRBV7-2 and J is TRBJ1-5; no clear D. This CDR3 is 12 amino acids long. The germline CDR1 and CDR2 sequences are SGHTA and FQGNSA. Between the trimmed V and J ends, which lost 1 base and 12 bases, there was a span of 10 bases. The CDR3 sequence: CASSLDTGNQHF. CDR3 in DNA: TGTGCCAGCAGCTTAGATACGGGTAACCAGCATTTT. Combining the CDR3 with reference TRBV7-2 and TRBJ1-5 gives the whole variable domain GAGVSQSPSNKVTEKGKDVELRCDPISGHTALYWYRQSLGQGLEFLIYFQGNSAPDKSGLPSDRFSAERTGGSVSTLTIQRTQQEDSAVYLCASSLDTGNQHFGDGTRLSIL.

This chain connects TRBV7-2 to TRBJ2-4; the D call may be TRBD1 or TRBD2 (7 bases each). This CDR3 is built from 17 residues. The ends were cut back, 4 bases at V and 0 bases at J, with 16 bases in the middle. Germline-derived CDR1 and CDR2 are SGHTA and FQGNSA. The CDR3 loop is CASSSGGAAVAKNIQYF. CDR3 DNA: TGTGCCAGCAGCTCAGGGGGGGCAGCGGTAGCCAAAAACATTCAGTACTTC.

This clonotype came up a few times. CDR3 coding DNA: TGTGCCAGCAGTTACGGAGGTAGCGGCGCCTTTTACAATGAGCAGTTCTTC. Protein: CASSYGGSGAFYNEQFF. The chain uses TRBV6-2 or TRBV6-3 and TRBJ2-1, with D possibly being TRBD2 (6 bases). The CDR3 is 17 amino acids. Germline CDR1 is MNHEY and CDR2 is SVGEGT. Trimming pared 2 bases from V and 4 bases from J, leaving 18 bases between.

The chain is built from TRBV7-9 and TRBJ1-2; D is perhaps TRBD1 (5 bases). Trimming took off 4 bases at V and 2 bases at J, with 14 bases between the two ends. The CDR3 consists of 15 residues. Germline V gene data show CDR1 as SEHNR and CDR2 as FQNEAQ (reference sequence). CDR3 DNA: TGTGCCAGCAGCTCGAACCGCGACAGAAACTATGGCTACACCTTC. Encoded protein: CASSSNRDRNYGYTF.

The chain carries TRBV20-1 and TRBJ2-1; D is unclear. Germline CDR1 reads DFQATT; CDR2 reads SNEGSKA (reference sequence). V lost 5 bases and J 5 bases, leaving 10 bases between the germline ends. This CDR3 is built from 12 residues. The chain's CDR3 is CSASRNNNEQFF. The CDR3 coding sequence is TGCAGTGCTTCCCGGAACAACAATGAGCAGTTCTTC.

In its sample, this clonotype was seen a few times. This chain uses TRBV12-3 or TRBV12-4 with TRBJ2-5, with a tentative D call TRBD2 (5 bases). This CDR3 spans 16 amino acids. V dropped 3 bases and J dropped 1 base, with 15 bases sitting between them. The CDR3 loop reads CASSFGPGGLQETQYF. CDR3 DNA: TGTGCCAGCAGTTTCGGTCCGGGCGGGCTCCAAGAGACCCAGTACTTC.

The CDR3 spells CSASGQMNTEAFF. The CDR3, as DNA: TGCAGTGCTAGCGGACAGATGAACACTGAAGCTTTCTTT. This chain connects TRBV20-1 to TRBJ1-1, with D tentatively TRBD1 (6 bases). Germline-derived CDR1 and CDR2 are DFQATT and SNEGSKA (reference sequence). Trimming stripped 3 bases from V and 0 bases from J, with 8 bases between. The CDR3 contains 13 residues.

In its sample, this clonotype was seen a few times. The CDR3 bases are TGCGCCAGCAGCTTGGACCCGGAGGGGGAGCAGTTCTTC. It codes for CASSLDPEGEQFF. The J gene is TRBJ2-1, the V gene TRBV5-1, with a possible D match to TRBD2 (6 bases). With 0 bases removed from V and 10 bases from J, the gap between germline ends came to 11 bases. This CDR3 is built from 13 residues. Germline values: CDR1 SGHRS, CDR2 YFSETQ.

Many counts were recorded for this clonotype. At one boundary the junction diverges from the germline segment, which might be a read error. The V gene is TRBV7-2, the J gene TRBJ2-7; 12 nucleotides match TRBD2. CDR1 is SGHTA, CDR2 FQGNSA, per germline. CDR3 length: 14 amino acids. The CDR3 DNA sequence: TGTGCCAGCAGCCTAGCGGGAGGGTCCTACGAGCAGTACTTC. Its protein product is CASSLAGGSYEQYF.

This rearrangement joins TRBV5-1 to TRBJ2-1; 7 nucleotides match TRBD2. The CDR3 has 12 residues. CDR1 and CDR2 from the germline V gene are SGHRS and YFSETQ. The V and J ends lost 5 bases and 7 bases, in that order; junction bases with no gene match: 3. Here the CDR3 DNA reads TGCGCCAGCAGGGGGGGGACGAATGAGCAGTTCTTC. It translates to CASRGGTNEQFF.

This clonotype has just a few counts. The V and J genes are TRBV27 and TRBJ2-4; D possibly matches TRBD1 or TRBD2 (5 bases each). The CDR3 loop spans 17 amino acids. V lost 5 bases and J 0 bases, leaving 17 bases between the germline ends. Germline CDR1 is MNHEY and CDR2 is SMNVEV (reference sequence). CDR3 in DNA: TGTGCCAGCAGTCCATTAGGGGAGCCTCTAGCCAAAAACATTCAGTACTTC. Residues: CASSPLGEPLAKNIQYF.

The chain is built from TRBV11-2 and TRBJ2-5, with D perhaps TRBD1 (5 bases). The J call may be incorrect, as the DNA end agrees better with TRBJ2-7. CDR1 is SGHAT, CDR2 FQNNGV, per germline. This CDR3 region has 15 residues. DNA for the CDR3: TGTGCCAGCAGCCCCGAAGGGGCCATCCCGTTCGAGCAGTACTTC. Protein product: CASSPEGAIPFEQYF.

The chain has TRBV27 and TRBJ2-7, with D possibly TRBD1 on 6 matching bases. Germline CDR1 and CDR2: MNHEY and SMNVEV (reference sequence). This CDR3 spans 14 amino acids. Between the trimmed V and J ends, which lost 3 bases and 2 bases, there was a span of 11 bases. The CDR3 nucleotides are TGTGCCAGCAGTTTCACCGGGACAACCTACGAGCAGTACTTC. Protein product: CASSFTGTTYEQYF.

This clonotype showed up just a few times. The chain joins TRBV4-1 to TRBJ2-1; D tentatively fits TRBD1 or TRBD2 (6 bases each). Germline CDR1 MGHRA, CDR2 YSYEKL. V shed 1 base and J shed 6 bases, with 25 bases lying between them. The length of the CDR3 is 19 residues. The chain's CDR3 is CASSQGVRAGGHNPNEQFF. The CDR3 region has the DNA TGCGCCAGCAGCCAAGGGGTGAGGGCCGGGGGCCATAACCCCAATGAGCAGTTCTTC.

Many counts were recorded for this clonotype. The CDR3 reads CASSLPGIGELFF. CDR3 coding DNA: TGCGCCAGCAGCTTACCGGGAATCGGGGAGCTGTTTTTT. The rearrangement joins TRBV5-1 to TRBJ2-2, with TRBD2 as a possible D gene (5 bases). V lost 2 bases and J lost 7, with 9 bases in between. CDR3 length equals 13 residues. Germline CDR1 is SGHRS and CDR2 is YFSETQ.

The gene calls are TRBV3-1 and TRBJ2-7; 12 nucleotides match TRBD2. Germline CDR1 and CDR2: LGHDT and YNNKEL (reference sequence). This CDR3 comprises 17 residues. V shed 4 bases, J shed 4 bases, and the junction held 11 bases outside the gene matches. The CDR3 protein is CASSRSLTSGRAYEQYF. In DNA, the CDR3 is TGTGCCAGCAGCCGTTCCTTGACTAGCGGGAGAGCATACGAGCAGTACTTC.

The chain joins TRBV23-1 to TRBJ2-1; TRBD1 might be the D (5 bases). TRBV23-1 belongs to the ORF category, with a function that is uncertain. This CDR3 spans 19 amino acids. Trimming removed 7 bases from V and 10 bases from J, with 35 bases in between. The DNA for the CDR3 is TGCGCCAGCAACCCGAGATTTACAGGAGACGGGCGTATGGTGTACGAGCAGTTCTTC. Its translation is CASNPRFTGDGRMVYEQFF.

Points on this clonotype: At one end, the junction sequence differs from germline, possibly due to a read error. J is TRBJ2-1 and V is TRBV9; 8 nucleotides match TRBD2. Germline V lookup: CDR1 SGDLS, CDR2 YYNGEE. The CDR3 consists of 15 residues. CDR3 protein: CASTPPGGLYSEQFF. The DNA for the CDR3 is TGTGCCAGCACCCCTCCGGGAGGGCTATACAGTGAGCAGTTCTTC.

The V and J genes are TRBV29-1 and TRBJ2-3, with TRBD1 matching over 9 bases. Germline loops: CDR1 SQVTM, CDR2 ANQGSEA. CDR3 length: 14 residues. V gave up 8 bases and J gave up 2 bases; unmatched junction bases: 8. The CDR3 protein is CSTWTGVPTDTQYF. In DNA, the CDR3 is TGCAGCACATGGACAGGGGTTCCCACAGATACGCAGTATTTT.

This clonotype was observed a few times. CDR3 coding DNA: TGTGCCAGCAGCAATGGACAGGGCACGGAGACCCAGTACTTC. Translated: CASSNGQGTETQYF. The chain is built from TRBV6-5 and TRBJ2-5; TRBD1 matches at 8 bases. V was pared by 6 bases and J by 5 bases, with 8 bases of the junction left unmatched. The CDR3 contains 14 residues. Germline lookup yields CDR1 MNHEY and CDR2 SVGAGI.

The V and J genes are TRBV7-2 and TRBJ1-2; no definite D call. Trimming shortened V by 2 bases and J by 4 bases, and 11 bases separated the two germline ends. The germline gives CDR1 SGHTA, CDR2 FQGNSA. The CDR3 is 14 amino acids. The CDR3 here is CASSLRAGRYGYTF. The CDR3 DNA is TGTGCCAGCAGCTTAAGGGCAGGCCGCTATGGCTACACCTTC.

The table lists this clonotype with a few counts. The gene calls are TRBV10-3 and TRBJ1-2; no reliable D call. This CDR3 spans 14 amino acids. The V and J ends lost 2 bases and 5 bases respectively, with 12 bases between them. Germline V gives CDR1 ENHRY, CDR2 SYGVKD. The CDR3 protein is CAISEQTPSYGYTF. The CDR3 DNA is TGTGCCATCAGTGAGCAGACCCCTAGTTATGGCTACACCTTC.

The chain couples TRBV27 to TRBJ1-2; 8 nucleotides line up with TRBD1. CDR1 and CDR2 (germline): MNHEY, SMNVEV (reference sequence). The junction had 5 bases not matched to a gene; V was cut back by 0 bases and J by 5 bases. This CDR3 spans 15 amino acids. The CDR3 is CASSLSQGARYGYTF. The CDR3 bases are TGTGCCAGCAGTTTATCCCAGGGGGCGCGGTATGGCTACACCTTC.

The sample holds many counts of this clonotype. The chain has TRBV25-1 and TRBJ2-7, with a weak D call TRBD1 (6 bases). V shed 4 bases and J shed 2 bases, with 12 bases lying between them. The length of the CDR3 is 14 residues. Germline CDR1 and CDR2: MGHDK and SYGVNS. The CDR3, as DNA: TGTGCCAGCAGTGGACCAGACAGGCCCTACGAGCAGTACTTC. Translation gives CASSGPDRPYEQYF.

This chain links TRBV20-1 with TRBJ2-5; TRBD2 aligns across 12 bases. CDR1 and CDR2 from the germline V gene are DFQATT and SNEGSKA (reference sequence). The CDR3 totals 17 residues. The trim removed 1 base at V and 2 bases at J, leaving 8 bases unmatched. DNA for the CDR3: TGCAGTGCTAGAGCCCCTACTAGCGGGGGGCGTCAAGAGACCCAGTACTTC. Protein: CSARAPTSGGRQETQYF.

This clonotype was counted a few times. The CDR3 reads CASTRTGRGTDTQYF. The CDR3, as DNA: TGTGCCAGCACCCGGACAGGGCGGGGCACAGATACGCAGTATTTT. This chain connects TRBV7-2 to TRBJ2-3, with 8 bases fitting TRBD1. CDR1 is SGHTA, CDR2 FQGNSA, per germline. This CDR3 has 15 amino acids. V was clipped by 7 bases and J by 1 base; unmatched bases: 7.

The table lists this clonotype with many counts. The V gene is TRBV2, the J gene TRBJ2-3; either TRBD1 or TRBD2 may supply D (6 bases each). V gave up 8 bases and J gave up 4 bases, with 16 bases separating them. Per germline, CDR1 SNHLY and CDR2 FYNNEI. This CDR3 is 14 amino acids long. This CDR3 reads CASDRRAGSDTQYF. The CDR3 coding sequence is TGTGCCAGCGACAGGAGGGCAGGATCAGATACGCAGTATTTT.

V and J are TRBV4-1 and TRBJ2-4; TRBD1 matches 7 bases. This CDR3 region has 20 residues. V lost 4 bases, J lost 0 bases, and 18 bases stayed unmatched. CDR1 MGHRA and CDR2 YSYEKL come from the germline V gene. The chain's CDR3 is CASSPRTGRGGRLAKNIQYF. The DNA for the CDR3 is TGCGCCAGCAGCCCTCGGACAGGCCGAGGGGGCCGACTAGCCAAAAACATTCAGTACTTC.